The 28 T cell receptor beta chains presented below share a single source sample, sequenced in a study of CXCR3-negative and CXCR3-positive naive CD8 T cells. No antigen has been assigned to these receptors. Study-wide results and caveats: When CXCR3-positive naive cells were set against CXCR3-negative naive cells, the former had more hydrophobic TRB CDR3s.

The method, 5' RACE with UMI labels, was used to prepare the TRB cDNA libraries. TCRdb reprocessed the 5' RACE reads, keeping one entry per CDR3 protein, no DNA. This sample contains approximately 90,000 distinct CDR3 sequences. The sample taken for sequencing was naive CXCR3+ CD8+ T cells from blood. This sample's subset: CD45RO-CCR7+CD27+CD95- naive CD8+ T cells expressing CXCR3 (TNR3+). These receptors were taken from a human donor in good health. Some clones in this sample may be carry-over from other donors' samples.

The chain links TRBV6-5 to TRBJ2-7; no DNA is available, so the TRBD1 call from TCRdb remains unchecked. The CDR3 is made up of 12 amino acids. Germline V gives CDR1 MNHEY, CDR2 SVGAGI. The CDR3 is CASSPGTPPVVF.

This chain connects TRBV27 to TRBJ2-1; the TCRdb call, TRBD1, lacks DNA for checking. Looked up from germline, CDR1 is MNHEY and CDR2 is SMNVEV (reference sequence). CDR3 size: 16 residues. The CDR3 reads CASIAQGNSSYNEQFF.

The chain combines TRBV6-1 with TRBJ2-7; TCRdb gives TRBD2 as the D gene, but with no DNA this cannot be confirmed. This CDR3 spans 15 amino acids. CDR1 is MNHNS and CDR2 is SASEGT in the germline V gene. CDR3 in amino acids: CASREGLAVAYEQYF.

V and J are TRBV27 and TRBJ2-1; no DNA is available, so the TRBD2 call from TCRdb remains unchecked. CDR3 size: 15 residues. Germline-derived CDR1 and CDR2 are MNHEY and SMNVEV (reference sequence). CDR3 loop: CASSFPQRRYDEQFF.

The chain has TRBV6-8 and TRBJ2-1; the TRBD2 assignment by TCRdb is unverifiable without DNA. This CDR3 has 18 amino acids. Germline V gives CDR1 MNHGY, CDR2 SAAAGT. CDR3 amino acids: CASSLGLKRRSFYNEQFF.

This sequence joins TRBV20-1 and TRBJ2-2; the TCRdb D gene call, TRBD2, has no DNA to confirm it. Germline-derived CDR1 and CDR2 are DFQATT and SNEGSKA (reference sequence). The CDR3 spans 15 residues. The CDR3 region is CSATGTSGNTGELFF.

The CDR3 region is CASSFQGPTYEQYF. This chain links TRBV7-2 with TRBJ2-7; TCRdb names TRBD1, which stays unverified in the absence of DNA. The CDR3 sequence is 14 residues long. Germline CDR1 SGHTA, CDR2 FQGNSA.

The CDR3 sequence is CASSQEGTAAHPPMETQYF. The chain is built from TRBV3-1 and TRBJ2-5; as DNA is missing, the TRBD2 call by TCRdb cannot be tested. The CDR3 spans 19 residues. Germline CDR1 is LGHDT and CDR2 is YNNKEL (reference sequence).

The rearrangement uses TRBV27 and TRBJ2-7; TCRdb picks TRBD1, but there is no DNA to check that call. CDR1 and CDR2 (germline): MNHEY, SMNVEV (reference sequence). The CDR3 sequence is 14 residues long. The CDR3: CASSSGTNIYEQYF.

The V gene is TRBV5-1, the J gene TRBJ2-7. CDR3 length: 14 residues. Per germline, CDR1 SGHRS and CDR2 YFSETQ. The CDR3 protein is CASSLERSSYEQYF.

The chain couples TRBV7-6 to TRBJ2-7; TCRdb names TRBD1, which stays unverified in the absence of DNA. The length of the CDR3 is 15 residues. CDR1 is SGHVS, CDR2 FNYEAQ, per germline. The CDR3 sequence is CASSLAIGGSYEQYF.

This CDR3 reads CASRQGQGNEKLFF. This rearrangement joins TRBV5-6 to TRBJ1-4; TCRdb's D gene call, TRBD1, goes unchecked for lack of DNA. Germline loops: CDR1 SGHDT, CDR2 YYEEEE. CDR3 size: 14 residues.

The CDR3 is CASSETGTGSEQYF. V gene TRBV28 combines with J gene TRBJ2-7; TCRdb proposes TRBD1, but this gene call is untestable without DNA. Germline values: CDR1 MDHEN, CDR2 SYDVKM. The CDR3 spans 14 residues. Looking up the rest from reference TRBV28 and TRBJ2-7 gives the full variable domain: DVKVTQSSRYLVKRTGEKVFLECVQDMDHENMFWYRQDPGLGLRLIYFSYDVKMKEKGDIPEGYSVSREKKERFSLILESASTNQTSMYLCASSETGTGSEQYFGPGTRLTVT.

The CDR3 is CASSTRDNDYEQYF. The chain joins TRBV21-1 to TRBJ2-7; TCRdb's assignment of TRBD1 cannot be checked, as there is no DNA. TRBV21-1 is tagged as a pseudogene. This CDR3 is 14 amino acids long.

The chain uses TRBV28 and TRBJ1-5. Germline CDR1 and CDR2: MDHEN and SYDVKM. The CDR3 is 13 residues long. CDR3 sequence reads: CASTGPMNQPQHF.

The chain is built from TRBV6-2 or TRBV6-3 and TRBJ1-1; with no DNA, the TCRdb D assignment of TRBD1 cannot be verified. This CDR3 has 12 amino acids. Germline V gene lookup returns CDR1 MNHEY and CDR2 SVGEGT. CDR3 region: CASRTGTVEAFF.

This chain links TRBV7-2 with TRBJ1-1; TCRdb outputs TRBD1, but without DNA this stays unchecked. Germline CDR1 SGHTA, CDR2 FQGNSA. CDR3 length: 15 residues. Here the CDR3 reads CASSPTPTGGTEAFF.

The rearrangement uses TRBV7-8 and TRBJ2-1. This CDR3 spans 12 amino acids. From germline, CDR1 is SGHVS and CDR2 FQNEAQ. The CDR3 spells CASSLEVNEQFF. The entire variable domain, with the rest obtained from reference TRBV7-8 and TRBJ2-1, is as follows: GAGVSQSPRYKVAKRGQDVALRCDPISGHVSLFWYQQALGQGPEFLTYFQNEAQLDKSGLPSDRFFAERPEGSVSTLKIQRTQQEDSAVYLCASSLEVNEQFFGPGTRLTVL.

The chain has TRBV4-3 and TRBJ1-1; TCRdb selects TRBD1, and the lack of DNA leaves this call unchecked. The germline V gene has CDR1 LGHNA and CDR2 YSLEER. There are 15 residues in the CDR3. CDR3 amino acids: CASSQDRGANTEAFF.

This chain joins TRBV6-4 and TRBJ2-1. The CDR3 loop spans 14 amino acids. From germline, CDR1 is MRHNA and CDR2 SNTAGT. CDR3 residues: CASSAGNSYNEQFF.

The chain has TRBV20-1 and TRBJ2-3; TCRdb designates TRBD1, a call that cannot be tested without DNA. CDR3 length: 13 amino acids. Germline V CDR1 and CDR2: DFQATT, SNEGSKA (reference sequence). The CDR3 region is CSAGGQGTDTQYF.

The V gene is TRBV7-9, the J gene TRBJ2-1; with no DNA, the TCRdb D assignment of TRBD2 cannot be verified. The germline CDR1 and CDR2 sequences are SEHNR and FQNEAQ (reference sequence). This CDR3 contains 15 residues. CDR3 residues: CASSPAGVGYNEQFF.

The chain employs TRBV9 and TRBJ2-1. Germline lookup yields CDR1 SGDLS and CDR2 YYNGEE. This CDR3 contains 12 residues. CDR3 sequence: CASSVEDNEQFF. The full variable domain, completed using reference TRBV9 and TRBJ2-1, is DSGVTQTPKHLITATGQRVTLRCSPRSGDLSVYWYQQSLDQGLQFLIQYYNGEERAKGNILERFSAQQFPDLHSELNLSSLELGDSALYFCASSVEDNEQFFGPGTRLTVL.

The chain is built from TRBV5-5 and TRBJ2-1; TCRdb's D call, TRBD1, is unchecked because there is no DNA. Germline CDR1 and CDR2: SGHKS and YYEKEE (reference sequence). The CDR3 loop spans 14 amino acids. The CDR3 protein is CASSLRGGRNEQFF.

The J gene is TRBJ1-1, the V gene TRBV29-1; TCRdb indicates TRBD1, and absent DNA this call remains unverified. The CDR3 runs to 13 residues. The germline V gene has CDR1 SQVTM and CDR2 ANQGSEA. The CDR3 sequence is CSALVGQGGDAFF.

The rearrangement uses TRBV7-6 and TRBJ2-2; TCRdb calls TRBD2, which cannot be checked without DNA. The germline gives CDR1 SGHVS, CDR2 FNYEAQ. This CDR3 has 16 residues. The CDR3 loop is CASRIGLERNTGELFF. The whole variable domain, remainder taken from reference TRBV7-6 and TRBJ2-2, is GAGVSQSPRYKVTKRGQDVALRCDPISGHVSLYWYRQALGQGPEFLTYFNYEAQQDKSGLPNDRFSAERPEGSISTLTIQRTEQRDSAMYRCASRIGLERNTGELFFGEGSRLTVL.

This chain uses TRBV10-3 with TRBJ2-7; TCRdb gives TRBD2 as the D gene, but with no DNA this cannot be confirmed. CDR3 size: 14 residues. Per germline, CDR1 ENHRY and CDR2 SYGVKD. The chain's CDR3 is CAISEGTSTYEQYF.

The CDR3 sequence is CASSGGLAGDEQFF. This chain links TRBV9 with TRBJ2-1; TCRdb proposes TRBD2, but this gene call is untestable without DNA. Germline V gene sequence: CDR1 SGDLS, CDR2 YYNGEE. There are 14 residues in the CDR3. Full variable domain (rest looked up from reference TRBV9 and TRBJ2-1): DSGVTQTPKHLITATGQRVTLRCSPRSGDLSVYWYQQSLDQGLQFLIQYYNGEERAKGNILERFSAQQFPDLHSELNLSSLELGDSALYFCASSGGLAGDEQFFGPGTRLTVL.